The 16 T cell receptor beta chains below all came from one sample that was sequenced in a study of blood T cell repertoires in COVID-19. Clones were sequenced by immunoSEQ multiplex PCR, and TCRdb holds only the in-frame ones, with some missing. The repertoire has more than 80,000 clones, roughly 82% of them found once; the top ten carry 8%. Sequenced: peripheral blood. Every receptor here comes from a man aged 50 to 59 with active COVID-19.

The chain carries TRBV28 and TRBJ1-2; no reliable D call. The CDR3 contains 11 residues. V was pared by 4 bases and J by 8 bases, with 8 bases between. CDR1 is MDHEN and CDR2 is SYDVKM in the germline V gene. The CDR3 region is CASSSHRGYTF. CDR3 DNA: TGTGCCAGCAGTTCTCATCGGGGCTACACCTTC.

The V gene is TRBV30, the J gene TRBJ2-5, with D possibly matching TRBD1 (6 bases). Germline lookup yields CDR1 GTSNPN and CDR2 SVGIG (reference sequence). V was shortened by 0 bases and J by 3 bases, with 11 bases between the two germline ends. This CDR3 comprises 14 residues. The CDR3 reads CAWSVKGVKETQYF. In DNA form, the CDR3 reads TGTGCCTGGAGTGTGAAGGGGGTAAAAGAGACCCAGTACTTC.

This chain connects TRBV4-3 to TRBJ1-4, with D perhaps matching TRBD1 (5 bases). There are 15 residues in the CDR3. Germline V gene data show CDR1 as LGHNA and CDR2 as YSLEER. V was cut by 0 bases and J by 5 bases, with 10 bases left in between. The CDR3 region is CASSQDWSGNEKLFF. CDR3 bases: TGCGCCAGCAGCCAAGATTGGTCAGGGAATGAAAAACTGTTTTTT.

The chain joins TRBV18 to TRBJ1-5; D call uncertain. Per the germline V gene, CDR1 is KGHSH and CDR2 is LQKENI. This CDR3 is built from 16 residues. V shed 2 bases and J shed 0 bases, with 11 bases lying between them. CDR3: CASSPGQLRSNQPQHF. CDR3 sequence (DNA): TGTGCCAGCTCACCAGGGCAACTCCGTAGCAATCAGCCCCAGCATTTT.

The V call is TRBV10-1, the J call TRBJ1-2; D ambiguous. The length of the CDR3 is 11 residues. The germline CDR1 and CDR2 sequences are WNHNN and SYGVQD (reference sequence). Trimming removed 10 bases at V and 5 bases at J, with 11 bases between. The CDR3, as DNA: TGCGCCAACCCCGGGAGGTATGGCTACACCTTC. Amino acids: CANPGRYGYTF.

The J gene is TRBJ2-7, the V gene TRBV27; D remains ambiguous. From germline, CDR1 is MNHEY and CDR2 SMNVEV (reference sequence). V dropped 6 bases and J dropped 0 bases, with 15 bases sitting between them. This CDR3 contains 15 residues. This chain's CDR3 is CASSLPVTVSYEQYF. The CDR3 DNA follows: TGTGCCAGCAGCTTACCCGTTACGGTCTCCTACGAGCAGTACTTC.

CDR3 loop: CASSTGWIGNQPQHF. CDR3 coding DNA: TGTGCCAGTAGTACAGGGTGGATTGGCAATCAGCCCCAGCATTTT. The chain is built from TRBV19 and TRBJ1-5, with D possibly matching TRBD1 (5 bases). The CDR3 sequence is 15 residues long. Germline lookup yields CDR1 LNHDA and CDR2 SQIVND (reference sequence). Deletions cut 4 bases from V and 2 bases from J, with 12 bases between. Full variable domain (missing parts from reference TRBV19 and TRBJ1-5): DGGITQSPKYLFRKEGQNVTLSCEQNLNHDAMYWYRQDPGQGLRLIYYSQIVNDFQKGDIAEGYSVSREKKESFPLTVTSAQKNPTAFYLCASSTGWIGNQPQHFGDGTRLSIL.

In its sample, this clone was seen a few times. The chain carries TRBV27 and TRBJ1-5; 9 bases align to TRBD1. The CDR3 covers 17 residues. Germline values: CDR1 MNHEY, CDR2 SMNVEV (reference sequence). J lost 4 bases, V lost 0 bases, and 7 bases had no gene match. The CDR3 loop is CASSLSGGQGTNQPQHF. The CDR3 bases are TGTGCCAGCAGTTTATCGGGGGGACAGGGAACAAATCAGCCCCAGCATTTT.

The V call is TRBV4-2, the J call TRBJ1-3; D is perhaps TRBD1 (6 bases). The V gene's germline CDR1 is LGHNA and CDR2 YNFKEQ. The ends were cut back, 2 bases at V and 0 bases at J, with 17 bases in the middle. The length of the CDR3 is 18 residues. The DNA of the CDR3 is TGTGCCAGCAGCCAACCCCGAGACAGGCTTATCTCTGGAAACACCATATATTTT. It encodes CASSQPRDRLISGNTIYF.

The chain uses TRBV9 and TRBJ1-6; 9 bases line up with TRBD1. Trimming cost V 3 bases and J 10 bases; bases outside gene matches: 8. From germline, CDR1 is SGDLS and CDR2 YYNGEE. The CDR3 is made up of 15 amino acids. The CDR3 region is CASSATGGLESPLHF. The CDR3 region has the DNA TGTGCCAGCAGCGCCACAGGGGGCTTGGAGTCACCCCTCCACTTT.

The chain joins TRBV4-3 to TRBJ2-3; TRBD2 aligns across 9 bases. In germline, CDR1 is LGHNA, CDR2 YSLEER. Trimming cost V 3 bases and J 2 bases; bases outside gene matches: 6. CDR3 length: 16 residues. CDR3 protein: CASSQETSGTTDTQYF. The CDR3 DNA reads TGCGCCAGCAGCCAGGAGACTAGCGGTACCACAGATACGCAGTATTTT.

The gene calls are TRBV19 and TRBJ1-4; D not resolved. Trimming stripped 6 bases from V and 4 bases from J, with 15 bases between. The CDR3 has 15 residues. CDR1 LNHDA and CDR2 SQIVND come from the germline V gene (reference sequence). The CDR3 reads CASRYRDGDNEKLFF. CDR3 DNA: TGTGCCAGTAGATACCGGGATGGTGATAATGAAAAACTGTTTTTT. Filled out from reference TRBV19 and TRBJ1-4, the complete variable domain reads DGGITQSPKYLFRKEGQNVTLSCEQNLNHDAMYWYRQDPGQGLRLIYYSQIVNDFQKGDIAEGYSVSREKKESFPLTVTSAQKNPTAFYLCASRYRDGDNEKLFFGSGTQLSVL.

Ten or more counts support this clone. V usage is TRBV4-1 and J usage is TRBJ1-4; possibly TRBD1 for D (5 bases). CDR3 length: 18 residues. V lost 0 bases and J lost 5, with 19 bases in between. Germline V gene data show CDR1 as MGHRA and CDR2 as YSYEKL. DNA for the CDR3: TGCGCCAGCAGCCAAGATCCCCCCTCCGGGACTATAAATGAAAAACTGTTTTTT. Its protein product is CASSQDPPSGTINEKLFF.

This clone was seen a few times. V is TRBV2 and J is TRBJ1-6; TRBD1 agrees at 9 bases. V trimming: 4 bases; J trimming: 10 bases; junction bases outside the gene matches: 8. The CDR3 has 15 amino acids. From germline, CDR1 is SNHLY and CDR2 FYNNEI. CDR3 DNA sequence: TGTGCCAGCAGTGGCGGACAGGGGAGGGAGTCACCCCTCCACTTT. This translates into CASSGGQGRESPLHF.

The chain combines TRBV14 with TRBJ1-1, with D tentatively TRBD1 (5 bases). This CDR3 contains 16 residues. Trimming took 4 bases from V and 0 from J, leaving 15 bases between them. Germline values: CDR1 SGHDN, CDR2 FVKESK. Here the CDR3 reads CASSPIPPGMNTEAFF. CDR3 nucleotides: TGTGCCAGCAGCCCTATTCCCCCAGGGATGAACACTGAAGCTTTCTTT. The full variable domain, its missing parts supplied by reference TRBV14 and TRBJ1-1, is EAGVTQFPSHSVIEKGQTVTLRCDPISGHDNLYWYRRVMGKEIKFLLHFVKESKQDESGMPNNRFLAERTGGTYSTLKVQPAELEDSGVYFCASSPIPPGMNTEAFFGQGTRLTVV.

The chain employs TRBV28 and TRBJ1-2; 9 bases match TRBD1. CDR1 and CDR2 from the germline V gene are MDHEN and SYDVKM. This CDR3 contains 15 residues. J lost 3 bases, V lost 6 bases, and 8 bases had no gene match. This chain's CDR3 is CASRYHRGQDYGYTF. In nucleotides, the CDR3 is TGTGCCAGCAGGTACCACAGGGGGCAGGACTATGGCTACACCTTC.